These T cell receptor beta chains were read from a single sample in a study of T-cell reconstitution after alpha-beta-depleted transplantation in children. MiXCR, applied by TCRdb to the PCR reads, yields one record per CDR3 protein. Of 550,000 to 800,000 distinct CDR3 sequences listed, around 13% are singletons. Sample: PBMCs, taken before TCRalphabeta/CD19-depleted stem cell transplant. The source is a girl aged 2 to 10 with congenital amegakaryocytic thrombocytopenia, due to receive a stem cell transplant. CDR3s include the opening cysteine and the closing phenylalanine or tryptophan. The order of the fields is CDR3 protein, CDR3 DNA, J gene, D gene, clone size, V gene. The D gene is left open where the match is weak. Clone size is not always given. Where it is, it says once, few, many or a class for expanded clones.

cdr3_aa: CASSLSLSYNEQFF; cdr3_nt: TGCGCCAGCAGCCTTTCTCTGAGCTACAATGAGCAGTTCTTC; j_call: TRBJ2-1; d_call: -; clone_size: many; v_call: TRBV5-1
cdr3_aa: CASSGKGLAGSGELFF; cdr3_nt: TGTGCCAGTAGTGGGAAAGGACTAGCGGGTTCCGGGGAGCTGTTTTTT; j_call: TRBJ2-2; d_call: TRBD2; clone_size: -; v_call: TRBV19
cdr3_aa: CASSGGADTQYF; cdr3_nt: TGTGCCAGCAGCGGGGGTGCAGATACGCAGTATTTT; j_call: TRBJ2-3; d_call: -; clone_size: -; v_call: TRBV9
cdr3_aa: CASSPYLSNEQFF; cdr3_nt: TGTGCCAGCAGCCCATATCTTAGTAATGAGCAGTTCTTC; j_call: TRBJ2-1; d_call: -; clone_size: many; v_call: TRBV7-2
cdr3_aa: CASRLRLAGKSTDTQYF; cdr3_nt: TGCGCCAGCAGACTACGACTAGCGGGAAAAAGCACAGATACGCAGTATTTT; j_call: TRBJ2-3; d_call: TRBD2; clone_size: -; v_call: TRBV5-1
cdr3_aa: CASSLSGSGRVEQYF; cdr3_nt: TGTGCCAGCAGCCTCTCCGGTAGCGGGAGGGTCGAGCAGTACTTC; j_call: TRBJ2-7; d_call: TRBD2; clone_size: few; v_call: TRBV7-2
cdr3_aa: CATLASGISDTQYF; cdr3_nt: TGTGCTACCCTAGCGTCAGGGATCTCGGATACGCAGTATTTT; j_call: TRBJ2-3; d_call: -; clone_size: -; v_call: TRBV7-9
cdr3_aa: CASSPAINQPQHF; cdr3_nt: TGTGCCAGCTCACCGGCAATCAATCAGCCCCAGCATTTT; j_call: TRBJ1-5; d_call: -; clone_size: many; v_call: TRBV18
cdr3_aa: CASSLIGQNNEQFF; cdr3_nt: TGCGCCAGCAGCTTGATAGGACAAAACAATGAGCAGTTCTTC; j_call: TRBJ2-1; d_call: -; clone_size: few; v_call: TRBV5-1
cdr3_aa: CASSEMTSRETQYF; cdr3_nt: TGTGCCAGCAGCGAGATGACTAGCAGAGAGACCCAGTACTTC; j_call: TRBJ2-5; d_call: TRBD2; clone_size: few; v_call: TRBV7-9
cdr3_aa: CASSPPVTWGTGELFF; cdr3_nt: TGTGCCAGCTCACCACCGGTCACCTGGGGCACCGGGGAGCTGTTTTTT; j_call: TRBJ2-2; d_call: -; clone_size: -; v_call: TRBV18
cdr3_aa: CASSSEDKRLLGTQYF; cdr3_nt: TGCGCCAGCAGCTCCGAAGACAAACGTCTATTAGGAACCCAGTACTTC; j_call: TRBJ2-5; d_call: -; clone_size: many; v_call: TRBV5-1
cdr3_aa: CASSLVGRTNEQFF; cdr3_nt: TGTGCCAGCAGCTTAGTAGGGCGGACGAATGAGCAGTTCTTC; j_call: TRBJ2-1; d_call: -; clone_size: many; v_call: TRBV7-6
cdr3_aa: CASSSGQGSLYGYTF; cdr3_nt: TGTGCCAGCAGCTCGGGACAGGGCTCGCTCTATGGCTACACCTTC; j_call: TRBJ1-2; d_call: TRBD1; clone_size: many; v_call: TRBV12-3/TRBV12-4
cdr3_aa: CASSPWLASGNTGELFF; cdr3_nt: TGTGCCAGCAGTCCTTGGCTGGCTAGCGGTAACACCGGGGAGCTGTTTTTT; j_call: TRBJ2-2; d_call: TRBD2; clone_size: many; v_call: TRBV27
cdr3_aa: CASSLGTDVHEQFF; cdr3_nt: TGTGCCAGCAGTTTGGGAACAGATGTCCATGAGCAGTTCTTC; j_call: TRBJ2-1; d_call: -; clone_size: many; v_call: TRBV27
cdr3_aa: CASSYRTSGNTDTQYF; cdr3_nt: TGCGCCAGCAGCTATCGGACTAGCGGGAACACAGATACGCAGTATTTT; j_call: TRBJ2-3; d_call: TRBD2; clone_size: many; v_call: TRBV5-1
cdr3_aa: CSTLAGGPRETQYF; cdr3_nt: TGCAGTACCTTAGCGGGAGGGCCTCGGGAGACCCAGTACTTC; j_call: TRBJ2-5; d_call: TRBD2; clone_size: -; v_call: TRBV20-1
cdr3_aa: CASSPGTSGRVGGELFF; cdr3_nt: TGTGCCAGCTCACCTGGGACTAGCGGGAGAGTCGGCGGGGAGCTGTTTTTT; j_call: TRBJ2-2; d_call: TRBD2; clone_size: -; v_call: TRBV18
cdr3_aa: CAISDSTPPWTQYF; cdr3_nt: TGTGCCATCAGTGATTCGACCCCCCCGTGGACCCAGTACTTC; j_call: TRBJ2-5; d_call: -; clone_size: -; v_call: TRBV10-3
cdr3_aa: CASSGGLSGGSYNEQFF; cdr3_nt: TGCGCCAGCAGCGGCGGCCTCTCCGGAGGGTCCTACAATGAGCAGTTCTTC; j_call: TRBJ2-1; d_call: -; clone_size: many; v_call: TRBV5-1
cdr3_aa: CASSPRDRHTEAFF; cdr3_nt: TGTGCCAGCAGCCCCCGGGACAGACACACTGAAGCTTTCTTT; j_call: TRBJ1-1; d_call: TRBD1; clone_size: few; v_call: TRBV7-2
cdr3_aa: CASSRTGGTNEKLFF; cdr3_nt: TGCGCCAGCAGCCGCACCGGGGGGACTAATGAAAAACTGTTTTTT; j_call: TRBJ1-4; d_call: -; clone_size: -; v_call: TRBV5-1
cdr3_aa: CASSLRGSATTGELFF; cdr3_nt: TGTGCCAGCAGCTTACGGGGTAGCGCGACCACCGGGGAGCTGTTTTTT; j_call: TRBJ2-2; d_call: -; clone_size: -; v_call: TRBV7-2
cdr3_aa: CASTLSYTEAFF; cdr3_nt: TGTGCCAGCACCTTGTCGTACACTGAAGCTTTCTTT; j_call: TRBJ1-1; d_call: -; clone_size: many; v_call: TRBV7-9
cdr3_aa: CASSMTGFGGDTF; cdr3_nt: TGTGCCAGCAGCATGACCGGGTTCGGTGGCGACACCTTC; j_call: TRBJ1-2; d_call: -; clone_size: -; v_call: TRBV5-6
cdr3_aa: CASKASGSLHEQYF; cdr3_nt: TGCGCCAGCAAAGCTAGCGGGAGTCTCCACGAGCAGTACTTC; j_call: TRBJ2-7; d_call: TRBD2; clone_size: few; v_call: TRBV10-2
cdr3_aa: CSATPGPGTTDTQYF; cdr3_nt: TGCAGTGCGACCCCCGGGCCGGGAACCACAGATACGCAGTATTTT; j_call: TRBJ2-3; d_call: -; clone_size: -; v_call: TRBV20-1
cdr3_aa: CASSFPWGAISNTEAFF; cdr3_nt: TGTGCCAGCAGCTTCCCTTGGGGGGCCATATCGAACACTGAAGCTTTCTTT; j_call: TRBJ1-1; d_call: -; clone_size: many; v_call: TRBV7-9
cdr3_aa: CASSLGPGVLYNEQFF; cdr3_nt: TGCGCCAGCAGCCTGGGGCCGGGAGTCCTCTACAATGAGCAGTTCTTC; j_call: TRBJ2-1; d_call: -; clone_size: many; v_call: TRBV5-1
cdr3_aa: CASSYGGSGNTIYF; cdr3_nt: TGTGCCAGCAGTTACGGGGGGTCTGGAAACACCATATATTTT; j_call: TRBJ1-3; d_call: -; clone_size: many; v_call: TRBV6-5
cdr3_aa: CSATRQGAAYNEQFF; cdr3_nt: TGCAGTGCTACCAGACAGGGCGCGGCCTACAATGAGCAGTTCTTC; j_call: TRBJ2-1; d_call: TRBD1; clone_size: many; v_call: TRBV20-1
cdr3_aa: CASSLQGGTSGYNEQFF; cdr3_nt: TGCGCCAGCAGTCTACAGGGGGGGACTAGCGGCTACAATGAGCAGTTCTTC; j_call: TRBJ2-1; d_call: TRBD2; clone_size: many; v_call: TRBV5-1